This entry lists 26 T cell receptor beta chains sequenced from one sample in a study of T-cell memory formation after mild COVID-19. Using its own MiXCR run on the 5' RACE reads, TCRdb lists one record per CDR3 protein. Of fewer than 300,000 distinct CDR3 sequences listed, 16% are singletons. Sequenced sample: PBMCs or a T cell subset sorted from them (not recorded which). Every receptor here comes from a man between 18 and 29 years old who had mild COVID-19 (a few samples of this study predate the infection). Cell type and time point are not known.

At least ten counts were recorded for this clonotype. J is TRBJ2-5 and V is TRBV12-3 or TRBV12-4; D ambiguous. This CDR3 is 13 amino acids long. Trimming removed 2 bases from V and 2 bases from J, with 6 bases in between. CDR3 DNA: TGTGCCAGCAGTTTAAACAGACAAGAGACCCAGTACTTC. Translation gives CASSLNRQETQYF.

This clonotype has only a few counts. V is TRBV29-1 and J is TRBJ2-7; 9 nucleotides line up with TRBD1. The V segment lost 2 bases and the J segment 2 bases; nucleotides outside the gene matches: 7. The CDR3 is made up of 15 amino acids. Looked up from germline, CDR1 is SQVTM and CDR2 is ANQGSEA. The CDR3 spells CSVETTYRGPYEQYF. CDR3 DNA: TGCAGCGTTGAAACCACATACAGGGGGCCCTACGAGCAGTACTTC.

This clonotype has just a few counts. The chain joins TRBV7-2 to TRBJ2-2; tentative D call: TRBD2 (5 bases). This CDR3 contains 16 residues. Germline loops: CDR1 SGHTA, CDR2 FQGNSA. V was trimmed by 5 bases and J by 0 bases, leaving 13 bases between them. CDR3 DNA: TGTGCCAGCAGCGACTCGATGGGAGCGAACACCGGGGAGCTGTTTTTT. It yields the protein CASSDSMGANTGELFF.

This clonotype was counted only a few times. This CDR3 reads CASGFRRDEQYF. The DNA for the CDR3 is TGTGCCAGCGGATTCCGTAGGGACGAGCAGTACTTC. J is TRBJ2-7 and V is TRBV6-2 or TRBV6-3; D not certain. CDR3 length equals 12 residues. Germline V gene data show CDR1 as MNHEY and CDR2 as SVGEGT. Trimming pared 8 bases from V and 5 bases from J, leaving 13 bases between.

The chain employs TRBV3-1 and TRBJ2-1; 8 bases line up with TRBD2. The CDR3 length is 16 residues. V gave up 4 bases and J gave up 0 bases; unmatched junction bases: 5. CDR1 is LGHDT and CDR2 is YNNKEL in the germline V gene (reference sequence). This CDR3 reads CASSRRGGRSYNEQFF. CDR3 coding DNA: TGTGCCAGCAGCCGACGGGGGGGGCGCTCCTACAATGAGCAGTTCTTC.

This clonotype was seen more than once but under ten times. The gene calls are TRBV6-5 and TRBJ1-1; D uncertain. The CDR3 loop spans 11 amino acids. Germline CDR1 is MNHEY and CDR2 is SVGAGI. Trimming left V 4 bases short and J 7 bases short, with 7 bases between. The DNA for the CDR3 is TGTGCCAGCAGTTGGGCCAGTGAAGCTTTCTTT. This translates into CASSWASEAFF.

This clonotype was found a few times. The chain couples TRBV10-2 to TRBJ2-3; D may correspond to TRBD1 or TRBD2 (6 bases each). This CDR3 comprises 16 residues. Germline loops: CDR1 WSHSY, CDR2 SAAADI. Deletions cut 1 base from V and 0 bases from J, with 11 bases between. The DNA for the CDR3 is TGCGCCAGCAGTGAGTGGGGGGCGGCTAGCACAGATACGCAGTATTTT. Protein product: CASSEWGAASTDTQYF.

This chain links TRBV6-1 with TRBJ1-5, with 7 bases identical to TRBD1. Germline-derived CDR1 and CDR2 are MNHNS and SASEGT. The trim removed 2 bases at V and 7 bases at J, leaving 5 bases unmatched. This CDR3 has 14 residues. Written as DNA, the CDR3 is TGTGCCAGCAGTGAATACAGGGGCGGGCAGCCCCAGCATTTT. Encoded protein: CASSEYRGGQPQHF.

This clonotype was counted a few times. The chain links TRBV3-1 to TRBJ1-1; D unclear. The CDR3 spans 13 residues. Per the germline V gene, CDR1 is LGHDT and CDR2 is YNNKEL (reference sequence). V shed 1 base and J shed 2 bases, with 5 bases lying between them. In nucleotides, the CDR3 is TGTGCCAGCAGCCAAGGGTTTAACACTGAAGCTTTCTTT. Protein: CASSQGFNTEAFF.

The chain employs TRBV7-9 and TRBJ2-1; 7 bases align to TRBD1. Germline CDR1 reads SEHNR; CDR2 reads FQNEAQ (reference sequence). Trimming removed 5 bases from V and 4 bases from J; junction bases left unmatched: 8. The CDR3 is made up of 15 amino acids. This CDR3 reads CASSPGTEPYNEQFF. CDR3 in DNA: TGTGCCAGCAGCCCCGGGACAGAGCCATACAATGAGCAGTTCTTC.

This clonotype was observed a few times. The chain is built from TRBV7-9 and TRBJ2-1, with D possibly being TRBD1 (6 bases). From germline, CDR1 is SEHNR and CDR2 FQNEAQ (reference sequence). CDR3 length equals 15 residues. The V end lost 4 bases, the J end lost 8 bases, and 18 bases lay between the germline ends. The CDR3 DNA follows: TGTGCCAGCAGCTCGGTGCAGCCAGGGGTGGATGAGCAGTTCTTC. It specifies CASSSVQPGVDEQFF.

The CDR3 DNA sequence: TGTGCCAGCAGCTTTGCCATAGGGAGCACAGATACGCAGTATTTT. It encodes CASSFAIGSTDTQYF. The chain has TRBV7-2 and TRBJ2-3; no clear D gene. V lost 3 bases to trimming and J lost 0 bases, with 10 bases between them. The germline gives CDR1 SGHTA, CDR2 FQGNSA. This CDR3 is built from 15 residues.

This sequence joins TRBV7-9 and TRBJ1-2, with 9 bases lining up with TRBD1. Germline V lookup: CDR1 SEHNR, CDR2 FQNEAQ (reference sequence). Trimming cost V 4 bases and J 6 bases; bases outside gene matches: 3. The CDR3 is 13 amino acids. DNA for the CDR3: TGTGCCAGCAGCTCGACAGGGGGGAATGGCTACACCTTC. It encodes CASSSTGGNGYTF.

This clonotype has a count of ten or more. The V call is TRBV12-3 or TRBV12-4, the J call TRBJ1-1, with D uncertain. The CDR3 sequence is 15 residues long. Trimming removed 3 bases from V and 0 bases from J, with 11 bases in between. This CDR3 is CASSLRVGMNTEAFF. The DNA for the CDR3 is TGTGCCAGCAGTTTGAGGGTGGGAATGAACACTGAAGCTTTCTTT.

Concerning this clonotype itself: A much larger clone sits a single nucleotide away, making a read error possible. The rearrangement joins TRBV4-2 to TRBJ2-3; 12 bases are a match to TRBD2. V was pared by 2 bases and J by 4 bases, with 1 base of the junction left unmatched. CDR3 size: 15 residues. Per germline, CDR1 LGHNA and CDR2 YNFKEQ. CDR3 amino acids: CASSQTSGGPDTQYF. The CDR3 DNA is TGTGCCAGCAGCCAAACTAGCGGGGGGCCAGATACGCAGTATTTT.

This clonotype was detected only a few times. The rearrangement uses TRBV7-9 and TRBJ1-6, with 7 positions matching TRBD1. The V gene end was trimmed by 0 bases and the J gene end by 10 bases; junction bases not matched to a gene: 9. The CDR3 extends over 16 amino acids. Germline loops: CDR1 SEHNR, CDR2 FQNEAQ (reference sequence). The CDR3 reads CASSLAGARGSSPLHF. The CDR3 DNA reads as TGTGCCAGCAGCTTAGCTGGCGCCAGGGGGTCCTCACCCCTCCACTTT.

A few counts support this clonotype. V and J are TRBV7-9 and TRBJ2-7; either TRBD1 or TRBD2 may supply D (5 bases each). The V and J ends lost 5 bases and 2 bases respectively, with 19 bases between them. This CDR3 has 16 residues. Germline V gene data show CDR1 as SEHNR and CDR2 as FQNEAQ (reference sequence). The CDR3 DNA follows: TGTGCCAGCAGCCCACCTGGTCGTGAGGGGACCTACGAGCAGTACTTC. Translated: CASSPPGREGTYEQYF. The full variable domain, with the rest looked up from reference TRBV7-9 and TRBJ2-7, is DTGVSQNPRHKITKRGQNVTFRCDPISEHNRLYWYRQTLGQGPEFLTYFQNEAQLEKSRLLSDRFSAERPKGSFSTLEIQRTEQGDSAMYLCASSPPGREGTYEQYFGPGTRLTVT.

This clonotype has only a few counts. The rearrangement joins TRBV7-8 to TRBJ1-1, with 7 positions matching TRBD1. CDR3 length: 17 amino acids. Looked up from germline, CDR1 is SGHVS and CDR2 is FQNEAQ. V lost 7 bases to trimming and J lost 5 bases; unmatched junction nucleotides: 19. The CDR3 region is CASTRGQTLGGETEAFF. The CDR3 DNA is TGTGCCAGCACGCGGGGACAGACCCTAGGTGGTGAGACTGAAGCTTTCTTT.

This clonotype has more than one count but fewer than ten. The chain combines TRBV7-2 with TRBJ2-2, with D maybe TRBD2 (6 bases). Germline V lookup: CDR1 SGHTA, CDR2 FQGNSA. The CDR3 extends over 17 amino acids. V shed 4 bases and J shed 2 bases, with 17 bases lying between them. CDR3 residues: CASSSPGSGVNTGELFF. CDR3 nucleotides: TGTGCCAGCAGCTCCCCCGGTTCGGGGGTCAACACCGGGGAGCTGTTTTTT.

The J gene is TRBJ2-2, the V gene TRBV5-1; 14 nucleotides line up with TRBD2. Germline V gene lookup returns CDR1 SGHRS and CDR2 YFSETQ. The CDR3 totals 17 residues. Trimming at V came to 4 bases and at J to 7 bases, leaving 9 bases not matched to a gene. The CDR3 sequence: CASSASSGLAGVGELFF. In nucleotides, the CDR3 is TGCGCCAGCAGCGCGTCATCGGGACTAGCGGGGGTCGGGGAGCTGTTTTTT.

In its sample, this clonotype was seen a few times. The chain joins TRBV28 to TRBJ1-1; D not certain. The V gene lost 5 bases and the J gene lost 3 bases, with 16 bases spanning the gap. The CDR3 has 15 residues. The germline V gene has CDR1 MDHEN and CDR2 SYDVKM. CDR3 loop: CASSTRGPADTEAFF. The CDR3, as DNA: TGTGCCAGCAGTACCCGAGGCCCTGCGGACACTGAAGCTTTCTTT. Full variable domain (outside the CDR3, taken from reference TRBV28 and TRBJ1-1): DVKVTQSSRYLVKRTGEKVFLECVQDMDHENMFWYRQDPGLGLRLIYFSYDVKMKEKGDIPEGYSVSREKKERFSLILESASTNQTSMYLCASSTRGPADTEAFFGQGTRLTVV.

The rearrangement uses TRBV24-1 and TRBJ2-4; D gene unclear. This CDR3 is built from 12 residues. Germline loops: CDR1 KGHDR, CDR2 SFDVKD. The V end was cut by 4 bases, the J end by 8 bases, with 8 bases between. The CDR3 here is CATSDDRDIQYF. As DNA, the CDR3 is TGTGCCACCAGTGACGATAGGGACATTCAGTACTTC.

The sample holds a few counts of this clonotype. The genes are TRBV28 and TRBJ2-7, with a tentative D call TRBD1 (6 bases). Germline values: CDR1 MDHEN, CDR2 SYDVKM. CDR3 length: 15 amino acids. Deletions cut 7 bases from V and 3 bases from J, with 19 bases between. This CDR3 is CASIPSGDRYYEQYF. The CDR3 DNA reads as TGTGCCAGCATTCCTTCAGGGGACCGGTACTACGAGCAGTACTTC.

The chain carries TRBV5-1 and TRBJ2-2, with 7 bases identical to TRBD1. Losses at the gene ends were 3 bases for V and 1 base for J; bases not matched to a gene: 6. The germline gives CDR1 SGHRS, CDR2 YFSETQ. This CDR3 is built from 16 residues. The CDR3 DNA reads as TGCGCCAGCAGCTGGACCGGGACAGTGAACACCGGGGAGCTGTTTTTT. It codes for CASSWTGTVNTGELFF.

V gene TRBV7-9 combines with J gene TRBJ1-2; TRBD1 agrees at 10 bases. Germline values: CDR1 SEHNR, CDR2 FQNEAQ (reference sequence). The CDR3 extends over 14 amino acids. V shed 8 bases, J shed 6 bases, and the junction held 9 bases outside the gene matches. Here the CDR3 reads CASGDPGQGHGYTF. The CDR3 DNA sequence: TGTGCCAGCGGCGACCCGGGACAGGGGCATGGCTACACCTTC.

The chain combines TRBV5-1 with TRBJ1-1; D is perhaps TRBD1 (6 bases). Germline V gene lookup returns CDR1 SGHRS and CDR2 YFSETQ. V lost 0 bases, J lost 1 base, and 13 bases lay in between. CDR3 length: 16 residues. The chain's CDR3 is CASSLGEGVRNTEAFF. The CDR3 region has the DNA TGCGCCAGCAGCTTGGGGGAGGGGGTTCGGAACACTGAAGCTTTCTTT. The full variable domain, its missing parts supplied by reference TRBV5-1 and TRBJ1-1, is KAGVTQTPRYLIKTRGQQVTLSCSPISGHRSVSWYQQTPGQGLQFLFEYFSETQRNKGNFPGRFSGRQFSNSRSEMNVSTLELGDSALYLCASSLGEGVRNTEAFFGQGTRLTVV.